The sequence of this TCR beta chain was determined in a study of blood T cell repertoires in COVID-19. Study information: Specimens from acute and convalescent COVID-19 originated in the United States, Italy and Spain.

Per the authors' pipeline: Scientists estimated how many nucleated cells there were by amplifying reference gene primers. Produced via immunoSEQ multiplex PCR; TCRdb's table is partial and in-frame only. V and J calls plus clone size are reproduced from that table; the DNA served to infer D and trimming. The table includes 200,000 to 250,000 clones, around 81% detected once. CDR3 length: 15 residues. Germline CDR1 and CDR2: MRHNA and SNTAGT. V was pared by 6 bases and J by 4 bases, with 4 bases of the junction left unmatched. All enrollees were about 18 to 89 years old and from 20 to 30 US areas. The sequencing sample was made of PBMCs or T cells enriched from blood (not recorded which). This TCR was sampled from a woman between 40 and 50 years old with acute COVID-19. The chain joins TRBV6-4 to TRBJ2-1; 12 nucleotides match TRBD2. The CDR3 loop is CASSTGTSGYNEQFF. The DNA for the CDR3 is TGTGCCAGCAGCACCGGGACTAGCGGGTACAATGAGCAGTTCTTC.